The 29 T cell receptor beta chains reported below all come from one sample, sequenced in a study of molecular identifiers for immune sequencing clone quantification. TCRdb fed the PCR reads into MiXCR, producing one record per CDR3 protein. The table has over 600,000 distinct CDR3 sequences, approximately 20% seen once; the top ten hold around 0.9%. Sequences were obtained from naive CD8+ T cells from blood, with Jurkat cell RNA spiked in. Subset specified: FACS-sorted CD8+CD4-CCR7+CD45RA+ naive T cells. These receptors were taken from a human donor in good health. Some libraries in this study had Jurkat cell RNA spiked in.

At least ten counts were recorded for this clonotype. The chain uses TRBV3-1 and TRBJ1-2; the D is unclear. Germline V gives CDR1 LGHDT, CDR2 YNNKEL (reference sequence). The CDR3 has 14 residues. Deletions cut 0 bases from V and 10 bases from J, with 15 bases between. The CDR3 coding sequence is TGTGCCAGCAGCCAAGATACTGGACGGCCTCCCTACACCTTC. This codes for CASSQDTGRPPYTF.

At least ten counts were recorded for this clonotype. The chain employs TRBV30 and TRBJ2-7; TRBD1 might be the D (6 bases). Trimming stripped 1 base from V and 3 bases from J, with 16 bases between. The CDR3 runs to 15 residues. Germline V CDR1 and CDR2: GTSNPN, SVGIG (reference sequence). This CDR3 reads CAWSALLGGYYEQYF. CDR3 in DNA: TGTGCCTGGAGTGCTTTATTAGGGGGATACTACGAGCAGTACTTC.

J is TRBJ2-1 and V is TRBV7-2, with D possibly being TRBD2 (5 bases). The CDR3 is made up of 14 amino acids. V was trimmed by 4 bases and J by 8 bases, leaving 15 bases between them. Germline CDR1 is SGHTA and CDR2 is FQGNSA. The CDR3 sequence is CASSWAGQVDEQFF. The CDR3 nucleotides are TGTGCCAGCAGCTGGGCGGGTCAAGTCGATGAGCAGTTCTTC.

This clonotype was seen many times. This rearrangement joins TRBV5-1 to TRBJ2-4, with D perhaps TRBD2 (6 bases). Germline lookup yields CDR1 SGHRS and CDR2 YFSETQ. The CDR3 runs 15 residues. The V gene lost 2 bases and the J gene lost 8 bases, with 17 bases spanning the gap. CDR3 bases: TGCGCCAGCAGCTTAGGGGAGGTCAGTACGGACATTCAGTACTTC. It specifies CASSLGEVSTDIQYF. The full variable domain, with the rest looked up from reference TRBV5-1 and TRBJ2-4, is KAGVTQTPRYLIKTRGQQVTLSCSPISGHRSVSWYQQTPGQGLQFLFEYFSETQRNKGNFPGRFSGRQFSNSRSEMNVSTLELGDSALYLCASSLGEVSTDIQYFGAGTRLSVL.

Comments on this clonotype: A much larger clone is a single base away; this may be a read error. V is TRBV6-2 or TRBV6-3 and J is TRBJ2-1; D unresolved. The CDR3 contains 14 residues. CDR1 and CDR2 from the germline V gene are MNHEY and SVGEGT. The CDR3: CAGSISGSYNEQFF. The CDR3 bases are TGTGCCGGCAGTATTAGTGGATCCTACAATGAGCAGTTCTTC.

J is TRBJ1-3 and V is TRBV7-6; unclear D gene. CDR3 length equals 14 residues. Germline loops: CDR1 SGHVS, CDR2 FNYEAQ. Trimming took 10 bases from V and 0 from J, leaving 13 bases between them. CDR3 DNA: TGTGCCACCTCTCCGGCAGTCTCTGGAAACACCATATATTTT. Its translation is CATSPAVSGNTIYF.

Turning to this clonotype: A much larger clone is a single base away; this may be a read error. The J gene is TRBJ2-6, the V gene TRBV19, with a tentative D call TRBD2 (6 bases). CDR1 and CDR2 from the germline V gene are LNHDA and SQIVND (reference sequence). The CDR3 is 14 amino acids. Here the CDR3 DNA reads TGTGCCAGTAGAGGGGACTCTGGGGCCAACGTCCCGACTTTC. Protein sequence: CASRGDSGANVPTF. The full variable domain, in which reference TRBV19 and TRBJ2-6 provide the parts outside the CDR3, is DGGITQSPKYLFRKEGQNVTLSCEQNLNHDAMYWYRQDPGQGLRLIYYSQIVNDFQKGDIAEGYSVSREKKESFPLTVTSAQKNPTAFYLCASRGDSGANVPTFGAGSRLTVL.

Ten or more counts support this clonotype. The genes are TRBV20-1 and TRBJ1-1, with a tentative D call TRBD1 (6 bases). CDR3 length: 14 amino acids. CDR1 and CDR2 from the germline V gene are DFQATT and SNEGSKA (reference sequence). V was pared by 0 bases and J by 2 bases, with 10 bases between. CDR3 bases: TGCAGTGCTAGAGAACAGGGAATAAACACTGAAGCTTTCTTT. This sequence encodes CSAREQGINTEAFF.

This clonotype was found many times. V usage is TRBV30 and J usage is TRBJ2-3; D remains ambiguous. The CDR3 consists of 14 residues. CDR1 is GTSNPN and CDR2 is SVGIG in the germline V gene (reference sequence). The V and J ends lost 2 bases and 4 bases respectively, with 13 bases between them. The CDR3 DNA is TGTGCCTGGAGTACTTCTTCATTTTCAGATACGCAGTATTTT. Translation: CAWSTSSFSDTQYF.

This clonotype was observed at least ten times. V and J are TRBV4-2 and TRBJ2-7; D not certain. With 3 bases removed from V and 2 bases from J, the gap between germline ends came to 11 bases. The germline V gene encodes CDR1 LGHNA and CDR2 YNFKEQ. The CDR3 has 14 amino acids. The CDR3 region is CASSQEVAAYEQYF. In nucleotides, the CDR3 is TGTGCCAGCAGCCAGGAAGTAGCAGCCTACGAGCAGTACTTC.

This clonotype came up many times. This chain connects TRBV7-6 to TRBJ2-1; D ambiguous. This CDR3 region has 17 residues. The V end was cut by 5 bases, the J end by 0 bases, with 17 bases between. Germline V gives CDR1 SGHVS, CDR2 FNYEAQ. DNA of the CDR3: TGTGCCAGCAGCCCCTGGTCGCGTGAGAGCTCCTACAATGAGCAGTTCTTC. Translated: CASSPWSRESSYNEQFF. Filled out from reference TRBV7-6 and TRBJ2-1, the complete variable domain reads GAGVSQSPRYKVTKRGQDVALRCDPISGHVSLYWYRQALGQGPEFLTYFNYEAQQDKSGLPNDRFSAERPEGSISTLTIQRTEQRDSAMYRCASSPWSRESSYNEQFFGPGTRLTVL.

In the case of this clonotype: Being one base from a much bigger clone, this may be a read error. V usage is TRBV5-1 and J usage is TRBJ2-1; D remains unclear. V was pared by 3 bases and J by 12 bases, with 16 bases between. This CDR3 is built from 13 residues. Germline V gives CDR1 SGHRS, CDR2 YFSETQ. The CDR3 DNA is TGCGCCAGCAGCTGGCCACCTGACGATGGGCAGTTCTTC. Translating it yields CASSWPPDDGQFF.

At least ten counts were recorded for this clonotype. V and J are TRBV20-1 and TRBJ2-7; D may be TRBD2 (5 bases). The CDR3 spans 15 residues. V was trimmed by 6 bases and J by 0 bases, leaving 18 bases between them. Per the germline V gene, CDR1 is DFQATT and CDR2 is SNEGSKA (reference sequence). CDR3 residues: CSARAQDFSSYEQYF. DNA for the CDR3: TGCAGTGCCCGTGCTCAGGACTTCAGCTCCTACGAGCAGTACTTC.

To note about this clonotype: Being one base from a much bigger clone, this may be a read error. The rearrangement uses TRBV7-9 and TRBJ2-7; D tentatively fits TRBD1 or TRBD2 (5 bases each). The germline gives CDR1 SEHNR, CDR2 FQNEAQ (reference sequence). The length of the CDR3 is 17 residues. The ends were cut back, 0 bases at V and 1 base at J, with 16 bases in the middle. The CDR3 spells CASSLAGRGSLSYEQYF. CDR3 sequence (DNA): TGTGCCAGCAGCTTAGCGGGACGGGGTTCGTTGTCCTACGAGCAGTACTTC.

In its sample, this clonotype was seen many times. The V call is TRBV7-6, the J call TRBJ1-1, with D hard to call. CDR1 and CDR2 (germline): SGHVS, FNYEAQ. The ends were cut back, 0 bases at V and 7 bases at J, with 9 bases in the middle. The CDR3 consists of 13 residues. The CDR3 coding sequence is TGTGCCAGCAGCTTAGCATCTGGCGGTGAAGCTTTCTTT. Encoded protein: CASSLASGGEAFF.

On this clonotype itself: A read error may explain this, as a much larger clone is one base away. This chain connects TRBV7-2 to TRBJ2-7; D is unclear. Per germline, CDR1 SGHTA and CDR2 FQGNSA. This CDR3 contains 14 residues. The CDR3 here is CASSPWPGAYGQYF. Written as DNA, the CDR3 is TGTGCCAGCAGCCCCTGGCCAGGAGCCTACGGGCAGTACTTC.

This rearrangement joins TRBV9 to TRBJ2-3; D gene uncertain. Per the germline V gene, CDR1 is SGDLS and CDR2 is YYNGEE. Trimming took 2 bases from V and 0 from J, leaving 10 bases between them. This CDR3 region has 15 residues. The chain's CDR3 is CASSVVFASTDTQYF. The CDR3 region has the DNA TGTGCCAGCAGCGTGGTGTTCGCTAGCACAGATACGCAGTATTTT.

This clonotype has more than one count but fewer than ten. This likely comes from a read error, as the CDR3 has no conserved phenylalanine or tryptophan at its end. The V gene is TRBV27, the J gene TRBJ2-7; D is tentatively TRBD1 or TRBD2 (6 bases each). V gave up 0 bases and J gave up 2 bases, with 14 bases separating them. Germline CDR1 reads MNHEY; CDR2 reads SMNVEV (reference sequence). CDR3 length: 16 residues. CDR3 nucleotide sequence: TGTGCCAGCAGTTTATCGGTGGAGGGGACAACCTACGAGCAGTACCTC. Translation gives CASSLSVEGTTYEQYL.

Remarks on this clonotype: One base away lies a much larger clone, so this may be a sequencing read error. This CDR3 is missing its conserved last phenylalanine or tryptophan, likely due to a read error. The V gene is TRBV7-3, the J gene TRBJ2-3; D perhaps matches TRBD2 (5 bases). CDR1 and CDR2 from the germline V gene are SGHTA and FQGTGA. Trimming stripped 2 bases from V and 2 bases from J, with 11 bases between. The length of the CDR3 is 15 residues. CDR3 DNA sequence: TGTGCCAGCAGCTTATCTGCGGGTAACACAGATACGCAGTATTTG. Amino acids: CASSLSAGNTDTQYL.

Concerning this clonotype: Possible read error: a much larger clone is one base away. The missing conserved phenylalanine or tryptophan at the end of this CDR3 makes a read error likely. The rearrangement uses TRBV20-1 and TRBJ2-3; 9 bases agree with TRBD2. V lost 0 bases to trimming and J lost 3 bases; unmatched junction nucleotides: 16. CDR1 and CDR2 (germline): DFQATT, SNEGSKA (reference sequence). The CDR3 has 19 amino acids. In DNA form, the CDR3 reads TGCAGTGCTAGAGATACATCTAGCGGGGCCCCCAGGGGTACAGATACGCAGTATTCT. It specifies CSARDTSSGAPRGTDTQYS.

This clonotype occurred many times. This chain links TRBV4-1 with TRBJ2-7; the D gene is possibly TRBD1 (6 bases). V was shortened by 3 bases and J by 6 bases, with 15 bases between the two germline ends. Germline values: CDR1 MGHRA, CDR2 YSYEKL. The CDR3 has 14 residues. The CDR3 spells CASSQDNRGSEQYF. CDR3 DNA sequence: TGCGCCAGCAGCCAGGATAATAGGGGGTCCGAGCAGTACTTC.

Many counts were recorded for this clonotype. The V gene is TRBV5-1, the J gene TRBJ2-3; no reliable D call. With 0 bases removed from V and 0 bases from J, the gap between germline ends came to 8 bases. This CDR3 contains 15 residues. Germline CDR1 and CDR2: SGHRS and YFSETQ. CDR3 bases: TGCGCCAGCAGCTTGGCCACGGACAGCACAGATACGCAGTATTTT. Translated: CASSLATDSTDTQYF.

The table lists this clonotype with a few counts. The chain recombines TRBV27 with TRBJ1-6, with D tentatively TRBD1 (5 bases). V was cut by 10 bases and J by 12 bases, with 19 bases left in between. There are 13 residues in the CDR3. Germline V gene lookup returns CDR1 MNHEY and CDR2 SMNVEV (reference sequence). The CDR3 here is CATLEGTVGPLHF. CDR3 DNA: TGTGCCACCTTAGAGGGGACGGTTGGACCCCTCCACTTT.

The table lists this clonotype with many counts. This sequence joins TRBV4-2 and TRBJ2-3; 7 bases agree with TRBD2. This CDR3 is built from 14 residues. Germline V gene data show CDR1 as LGHNA and CDR2 as YNFKEQ. The V gene end was trimmed by 0 bases and the J gene end by 10 bases; junction bases not matched to a gene: 7. The CDR3 region is CASSQESGAVPQYF. CDR3 in DNA: TGTGCCAGCAGCCAAGAAAGCGGGGCGGTCCCGCAGTATTTT.

As for this clonotype: Being one base from a much bigger clone, this may be a read error. The chain couples TRBV19 to TRBJ2-4; D remains ambiguous. The CDR3 runs to 15 residues. Germline V CDR1 and CDR2: LNHDA, SQIVND (reference sequence). V was shortened by 5 bases and J by 7 bases, with 18 bases between the two germline ends. The CDR3 DNA sequence: TGTGCCAGTAGTTGGGCGACCCGGACCCCTAACATTCAGTACTTC. This gives the protein CASSWATRTPNIQYF.

Notes on this clonotype: A much larger clone differs from this one at a single base, so this may be a read error. The chain uses TRBV4-3 and TRBJ2-7, with 10 nucleotides matching TRBD2. Germline V gives CDR1 LGHNA, CDR2 YSLEER. The CDR3 length is 16 residues. As DNA, the CDR3 is TGCGCCAGCAGCCAAGACTGGGGGACTAGCGTCTACGAGCGGTACTTC. This gives the protein CASSQDWGTSVYERYF.

Concerning this clonotype itself: A read error is possible here, since a much larger clone lies one base away. A read error is likely, as this CDR3 ends without the conserved phenylalanine or tryptophan. V gene TRBV30 combines with J gene TRBJ2-3; D unclear. CDR1 and CDR2 (germline): GTSNPN, SVGIG (reference sequence). Trimming stripped 4 bases from V and 1 base from J, with 18 bases between. The CDR3 runs to 16 residues. The CDR3 region is CAWTSVNVYGTDTQYL. CDR3 coding DNA: TGTGCCTGGACAAGCGTCAATGTTTATGGCACAGATACGCAGTATCTT.

The V and J genes are TRBV21-1 and TRBJ2-7; TRBD1, as called in the table, went unchecked against the DNA. TRBV21-1 represents a pseudogene. CDR3 size: 18 residues. CDR3 nucleotides: TGTGCCAGCAGCAAACCTCCGGGACAGGGGGCGCAGAGTCACGAGCAGTACTTC. Its protein product is CASSKPPGQGAQSHEQYF.

V usage is TRBV4-1 and J usage is TRBJ1-4, with D possibly being TRBD1 (6 bases). Trimming removed 4 bases at V and 1 base at J, with 13 bases between. Germline V lookup: CDR1 MGHRA, CDR2 YSYEKL. The CDR3 is made up of 16 amino acids. The CDR3 here is CASSPPGGQTNEKLFF. The CDR3 nucleotides are TGCGCCAGCAGCCCTCCCGGGGGGCAAACTAATGAAAAACTGTTTTTT.